This entry features one TCR beta chain sequence. Sequenced by immunoSEQ multiplex PCR; TCRdb stores in-frame clones only, minus some. The data contain 45,000 or so clones, under 85% of them singletons. The data derive from a study of blood T cell repertoires in COVID-19. The CDR3 sequence is 14 residues long. CDR1 is LNHDA and CDR2 is SQIVND in the germline V gene (reference sequence). J gave up 6 bases and V 5 bases, and 2 bases lay outside the gene matches. The origin of this receptor is a woman at least 80 years old with acute or convalescent COVID-19. Sequencing was done on a sample of peripheral blood. The rearrangement links TRBV19 to TRBJ1-6; TRBD1 agrees at 9 bases. DNA of the CDR3: TGTGCCAGTAGTCCACAGGGGGCTAATTCACCCCTCCACTTT. Translating gives CASSPQGANSPLHF.